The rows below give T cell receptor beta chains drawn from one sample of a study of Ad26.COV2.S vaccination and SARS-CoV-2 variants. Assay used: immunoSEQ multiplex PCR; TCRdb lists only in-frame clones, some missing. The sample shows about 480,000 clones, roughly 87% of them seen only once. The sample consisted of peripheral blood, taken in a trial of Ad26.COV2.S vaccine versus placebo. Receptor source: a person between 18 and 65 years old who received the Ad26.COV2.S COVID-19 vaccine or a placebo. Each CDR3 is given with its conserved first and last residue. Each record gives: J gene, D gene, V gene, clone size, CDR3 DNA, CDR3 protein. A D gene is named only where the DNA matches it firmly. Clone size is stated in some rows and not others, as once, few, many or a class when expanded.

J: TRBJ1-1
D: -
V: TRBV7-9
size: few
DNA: TGTGCCAGCAGCTTAGCTGGGAAGGGTGAAGCTTTCTTT
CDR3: CASSLAGKGEAFF

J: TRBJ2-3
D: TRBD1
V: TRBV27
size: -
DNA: TGTGCCAGCAGTTTAGACAGGGGAGATACGCAGTATTTT
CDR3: CASSLDRGDTQYF

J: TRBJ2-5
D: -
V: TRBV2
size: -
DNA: TGTGCCAGCAGTGAAATGGGGCTGCGGGTGGTGACCCAGTACTTC
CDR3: CASSEMGLRVVTQYF

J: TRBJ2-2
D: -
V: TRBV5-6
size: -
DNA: TGTGCCAGCAGCTTGGAGGGAGTGATCACCGGGGAGCTGTTTTTT
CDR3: CASSLEGVITGELFF

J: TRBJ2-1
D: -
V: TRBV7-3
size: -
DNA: TGTGCCAGCGGATCGGCGAATGAGCAGTTCTTC
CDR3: CASGSANEQFF

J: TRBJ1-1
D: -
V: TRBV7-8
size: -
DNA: TGTGCCAGCAGCTTAATAAGGCCGGTAAACACTGAAGCTTTCTTT
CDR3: CASSLIRPVNTEAFF

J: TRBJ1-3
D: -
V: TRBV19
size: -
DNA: TGTGCCAGTAGCGCGACGGCCTCTGGAAACACCATATATTTT
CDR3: CASSATASGNTIYF

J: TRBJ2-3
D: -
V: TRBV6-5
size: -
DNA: TGTGCCAGCAGTCCTAACGGTGACCAGGGGAGTTCGCAGTATTTT
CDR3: CASSPNGDQGSSQYF

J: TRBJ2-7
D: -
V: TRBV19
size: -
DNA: TGTGCCAGTAGTCCCCCCGGGCGCCGTCCCTACGAGCAGTACTTC
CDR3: CASSPPGRRPYEQYF

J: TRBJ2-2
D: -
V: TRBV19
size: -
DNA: TGTGCCAGTAGTATAGATCCCCTCGGGGAGCTGTTTTTT
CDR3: CASSIDPLGELFF

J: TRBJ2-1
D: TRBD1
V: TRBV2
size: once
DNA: TGTGCCAGCAGTGAAGAAAGGGCCGGGACAGGGGCCTACAATGAGCAGTTCTTC
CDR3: CASSEERAGTGAYNEQFF

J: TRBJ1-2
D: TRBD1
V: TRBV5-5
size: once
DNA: TGTGCCAGCAGCTTGGAAGGGTCGTTTCGGGACAGGGGGCCTGGCTATGGCTACACCTTC
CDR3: CASSLEGSFRDRGPGYGYTF

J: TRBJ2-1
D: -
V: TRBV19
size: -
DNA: TGTGCCAGTAGCCGAGGTCCCACGGTCTCCTACAATGAGCAGTTCTTC
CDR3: CASSRGPTVSYNEQFF

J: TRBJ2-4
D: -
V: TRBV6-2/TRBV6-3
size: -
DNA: TGTGCCAGCAGTTTCGCCCGACAGGCCGTAGCCAAAAACATTCAGTACTTC
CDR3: CASSFARQAVAKNIQYF

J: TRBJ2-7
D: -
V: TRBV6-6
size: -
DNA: TGTGCCAGCAGCCGAACCCCACCATCAGGGCCTACCTACGAGCAGTACTTC
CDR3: CASSRTPPSGPTYEQYF

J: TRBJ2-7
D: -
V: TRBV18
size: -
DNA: TGTGCCAGCTCACCAAGAGTCGGGGAGCAGTACTTC
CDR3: CASSPRVGEQYF

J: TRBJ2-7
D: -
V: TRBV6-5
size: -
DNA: TGTGCCAGCAGGCCCACACCCCCCTCCTACGAGCAGTACTTC
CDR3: CASRPTPPSYEQYF

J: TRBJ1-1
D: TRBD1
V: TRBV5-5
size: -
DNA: TGTGCCAGCAGCTTGGCCGGGACAGCATCGAACACTGAAGCTTTCTTT
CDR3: CASSLAGTASNTEAFF

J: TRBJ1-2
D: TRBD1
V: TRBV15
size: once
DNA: TGTGCCACCAGCAGAGGGGACAGCTTTAACTATGGCTACACCTTC
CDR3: CATSRGDSFNYGYTF

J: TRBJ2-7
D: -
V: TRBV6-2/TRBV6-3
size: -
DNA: TGTGCCAGCAGTTCTACCCCCGCCGAGCAGTACTTC
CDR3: CASSSTPAEQYF

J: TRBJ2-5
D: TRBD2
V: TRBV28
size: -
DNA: TGTGCCAGCAGTTCCCCTAGCGGCAGCCGAGAGACCCAGTACTTC
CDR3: CASSSPSGSRETQYF

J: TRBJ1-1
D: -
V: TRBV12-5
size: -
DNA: TGTGCTAGTGGGCCAGCCCCGAACACTGAAGCTTTCTTT
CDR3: CASGPAPNTEAFF

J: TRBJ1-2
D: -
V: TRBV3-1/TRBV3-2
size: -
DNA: TGTGCCAGCAGCCAAGTTTATCGCTACACCTTC
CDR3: CASSQVYRYTF

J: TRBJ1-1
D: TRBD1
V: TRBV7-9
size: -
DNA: TGTGCCAGCAGCTTGAGGACAGGGGGGGTTGCAGCTTTCTTT
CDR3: CASSLRTGGVAAFF

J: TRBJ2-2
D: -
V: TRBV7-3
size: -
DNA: TGTGCCAGCAGCTTAGAAGGAAGACGGACCGGGGAGCTGTTTTTT
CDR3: CASSLEGRRTGELFF

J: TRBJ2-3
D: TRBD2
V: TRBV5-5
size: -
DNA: TGTGCCAGCAGCTTGGATGCTAGCGGGAGTGCAGATACGCAGTATTTT
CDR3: CASSLDASGSADTQYF

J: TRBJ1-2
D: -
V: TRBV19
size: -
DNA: TGTGCCAGTAGGGACGCGACTAACTATGGCTACACCTTC
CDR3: CASRDATNYGYTF

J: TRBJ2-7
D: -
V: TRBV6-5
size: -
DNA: TGTGCCAGCCAACCCCCAGGCGGGGACGAGCAGTACTTC
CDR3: CASQPPGGDEQYF

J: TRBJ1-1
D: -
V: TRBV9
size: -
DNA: TGTGCCAGCAGCCAAATAGGTTCCGCTGAAGCTTTCTTT
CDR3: CASSQIGSAEAFF